One and the same sample provided the 27 T cell receptor beta chains below, sequenced in a study of blood T cell repertoires in COVID-19 (dated by TCRdb to 2018 to 2020). Library preparation used the immunoSEQ multiplex PCR assay. Held by TCRdb, this immuneACCESS table contains in-frame sequences only and omits some clones. Under half of the omission traces to an unresolved V gene where checked; the cause of the rest is unknown. A total of about 160,000 clones appear in this sample, around 84% of them only once. Under 4% of the sample rests with the top ten. The sample comprised peripheral blood. Receptor source: a human donor with acute or convalescent COVID-19. The donor label of this sample is uncertain.

The CDR3 here is CASSFILNYGYTF. The CDR3 DNA sequence: TGTGCCAGCAGTTTTATCTTAAACTATGGCTACACCTTC. The V gene is TRBV27, the J gene TRBJ1-2, with unresolved D. Trimming removed 3 bases from V and 2 bases from J, with 7 bases in between. The CDR3 spans 13 residues. Germline CDR1 MNHEY, CDR2 SMNVEV (reference sequence).

This clone was found a few times. The V call is TRBV27, the J call TRBJ1-5; 8 bases align to TRBD1. This CDR3 is built from 16 residues. The trim removed 3 bases at V and 1 base at J, leaving 5 bases unmatched. Germline assignment: CDR1 MNHEY and CDR2 SMNVEV (reference sequence). DNA of the CDR3: TGTGCCAGCAGTTTGGGGCAGGGGGCGAGCAATCAGCCCCAGCATTTT. Translation: CASSLGQGASNQPQHF.

This clone was seen only a few times. J is TRBJ1-2 and V is TRBV27; tentative D call: TRBD1 (5 bases). This CDR3 is built from 13 residues. Germline V gene sequence: CDR1 MNHEY, CDR2 SMNVEV (reference sequence). V was pared by 2 bases and J by 3 bases, with 7 bases between. This chain's CDR3 is CASSLRGDYGYTF. The CDR3 DNA follows: TGTGCCAGCAGTTTACGGGGGGACTATGGCTACACCTTC.

In this sample, this clone turned up a few times. The chain uses TRBV5-1 and TRBJ2-2, with TRBD1 matching over 7 bases. This CDR3 comprises 15 residues. The germline V gene has CDR1 SGHRS and CDR2 YFSETQ. The trim removed 2 bases at V and 5 bases at J, leaving 6 bases unmatched. CDR3 coding DNA: TGCGCCAGCAGCTTCCGGACAGGAGGAACCGGGGAGCTGTTTTTT. Translating it yields CASSFRTGGTGELFF.

V usage is TRBV18 and J usage is TRBJ1-2; D is perhaps TRBD1 (6 bases). The CDR3 runs 13 residues. The germline V gene has CDR1 KGHSH and CDR2 LQKENI. Trimming took off 2 bases at V and 2 bases at J, with 6 bases between the two ends. The CDR3 DNA sequence: TGTGCCAGCTCACCAGGACAGAACTATGGCTACACCTTC. It translates to CASSPGQNYGYTF.

The gene calls are TRBV30 and TRBJ1-5; unclear D gene. V lost 2 bases and J 2 bases, leaving 13 bases between the germline ends. In germline, CDR1 is GTSNPN, CDR2 SVGIG (reference sequence). The CDR3 length is 15 residues. CDR3 protein: CAWSLPTTGNQPQHF. CDR3 bases: TGTGCCTGGAGTCTTCCGACTACGGGCAATCAGCCCCAGCATTTT.

This chain joins TRBV7-8 and TRBJ1-2, with D hard to call. V was cut by 0 bases and J by 5 bases, with 19 bases left in between. The CDR3 runs to 17 residues. From germline, CDR1 is SGHVS and CDR2 FQNEAQ. CDR3 residues: CASSLALNRVTSYGYTF. The CDR3 bases are TGTGCCAGCAGCTTAGCCCTAAACCGGGTCACCTCTTATGGCTACACCTTC.

On this clone itself: Other DNA sequences within the sample encode an identical CDR3. The chain links TRBV5-1 to TRBJ2-7; 7 bases match TRBD1. Trimming removed 0 bases from V and 0 bases from J; junction bases left unmatched: 3. CDR1 is SGHRS, CDR2 YFSETQ, per germline. CDR3 length: 15 amino acids. The CDR3 here is CASSLDRGSSYEQYF. CDR3 DNA: TGCGCCAGCAGCTTGGACAGGGGAAGCTCCTACGAGCAGTACTTC.

The chain is built from TRBV14 and TRBJ2-7; 8 nucleotides align to TRBD1. The germline V gene has CDR1 SGHDN and CDR2 FVKESK. The CDR3 length is 13 residues. The J segment lost 7 bases and the V segment lost 3 bases, leaving 5 bases of the junction unmatched. The CDR3: CASSQSTGGEQYF. The CDR3 DNA reads as TGTGCCAGCAGCCAGTCAACAGGGGGGGAGCAGTACTTC.

The V and J genes are TRBV19 and TRBJ1-4, with 8 bases identical to TRBD1. The V segment lost 5 bases and the J segment 11 bases; nucleotides outside the gene matches: 7. CDR1 and CDR2 (germline): LNHDA, SQIVND (reference sequence). This CDR3 is 13 amino acids long. The CDR3 is CASSPSRGQKLFF. CDR3 nucleotides: TGTGCCAGTAGTCCGTCCAGGGGGCAGAAACTGTTTTTT.

The rearrangement joins TRBV9 to TRBJ1-5; unclear D gene. Germline CDR1 and CDR2: SGDLS and YYNGEE. Trimming left V 4 bases short and J 0 bases short, with 11 bases between. The CDR3 consists of 15 residues. CDR3 in DNA: TGTGCCAGCAGCCCTAGCTGGGTTAGCAATCAGCCCCAGCATTTT. The encoded protein is CASSPSWVSNQPQHF.

The chain employs TRBV5-1 and TRBJ2-3; 8 positions agree with TRBD2. From germline, CDR1 is SGHRS and CDR2 YFSETQ. V was clipped by 4 bases and J by 3 bases; unmatched bases: 13. This CDR3 is 17 amino acids long. CDR3 loop: CASSHGLLGGGTDTQYF. In nucleotides, the CDR3 is TGCGCCAGCAGCCACGGTTTGTTGGGCGGGGGGACAGATACGCAGTATTTT.

The chain couples TRBV5-4 to TRBJ2-3; tentatively, D is TRBD1 (5 bases). Germline V CDR1 and CDR2: SGHNT, YYREEE (reference sequence). The CDR3 runs 14 residues. Trimming removed 3 bases at V and 4 bases at J, with 12 bases between. For the CDR3, the DNA is TGTGCCAGCAGCTCAATACAGGCCGCAGATACGCAGTATTTT. Protein product: CASSSIQAADTQYF.

The chain uses TRBV7-2 and TRBJ1-6, with a weak D call TRBD1 (5 bases). Germline CDR1 is SGHTA and CDR2 is FQGNSA. Trimming stripped 5 bases from V and 4 bases from J, with 15 bases between. The CDR3 is 16 residues long. Here the CDR3 reads CASSNGHAGYNSPLHF. The CDR3 DNA follows: TGTGCCAGCAGCAATGGACACGCAGGTTATAATTCACCCCTCCACTTT.

The chain has TRBV7-2 and TRBJ1-1; D may be TRBD1 (6 bases). V lost 1 base, J lost 2 bases, and 8 bases lay in between. The CDR3 contains 14 residues. Germline V gives CDR1 SGHTA, CDR2 FQGNSA. CDR3 in amino acids: CASSLGDINTEAFF. For the CDR3, the DNA is TGTGCCAGCAGCTTAGGGGACATCAACACTGAAGCTTTCTTT.

The chain joins TRBV28 to TRBJ2-7, with D uncertain. Deletions cut 7 bases from V and 4 bases from J, with 14 bases between. The germline CDR1 and CDR2 sequences are MDHEN and SYDVKM. This CDR3 comprises 13 residues. The CDR3 nucleotides read TGTGCCAGCATTGCAGGTCCCGTGTACGAGCAGTACTTC. Amino acids: CASIAGPVYEQYF. Combining the CDR3 with reference TRBV28 and TRBJ2-7 gives the whole variable domain DVKVTQSSRYLVKRTGEKVFLECVQDMDHENMFWYRQDPGLGLRLIYFSYDVKMKEKGDIPEGYSVSREKKERFSLILESASTNQTSMYLCASIAGPVYEQYFGPGTRLTVT.

The DNA for the CDR3 is TGTGCCAGCAGCCCGTGGAGTCACGGTGCCGGGGAGCTGTTTTTT. Its translation: CASSPWSHGAGELFF. The gene calls are TRBV5-4 and TRBJ2-2; no clear D gene. Trimming stripped 4 bases from V and 6 bases from J, with 16 bases between. Looked up from germline, CDR1 is SGHNT and CDR2 is YYREEE (reference sequence). The CDR3 runs to 15 residues.

This chain links TRBV7-2 with TRBJ1-1; no firm D call. Between the trimmed V and J ends, which lost 4 bases and 6 bases, there was a span of 9 bases. From germline, CDR1 is SGHTA and CDR2 FQGNSA. The CDR3 has 12 residues. The CDR3: CASSWGGAEAFF. In nucleotides, the CDR3 is TGTGCCAGCAGCTGGGGAGGTGCTGAAGCTTTCTTT.

The chain is built from TRBV6-2 or TRBV6-3 and TRBJ2-1, with unresolved D. V dropped 2 bases and J dropped 3 bases, with 2 bases sitting between them. Germline CDR1 reads MNHEY; CDR2 reads SVGEGT. There are 12 residues in the CDR3. This CDR3 reads CASSYLYNEQFF. The CDR3 region has the DNA TGTGCCAGCAGTTACCTCTACAATGAGCAGTTCTTC.

The V and J genes are TRBV2 and TRBJ1-5; D possibly corresponds to TRBD1 (5 bases). Trimming stripped 4 bases from V and 7 bases from J, with 17 bases between. Germline V gene lookup returns CDR1 SNHLY and CDR2 FYNNEI. The CDR3 runs to 15 residues. The CDR3: CASSVQQVSGQPQHF. The CDR3 DNA sequence: TGTGCCAGCAGTGTCCAACAGGTTTCTGGACAGCCCCAGCATTTT.

The V call is TRBV6-6, the J call TRBJ2-1, with 11 bases aligning to TRBD2. This CDR3 comprises 16 residues. CDR1 is MNHNY and CDR2 is SVGAGI in the germline V gene (reference sequence). The ends lost 11 bases at V and 3 bases at J; junction bases unmatched: 12. The CDR3, as DNA: TGTGCCGGCCTAGCGGGGGGTCTTGAAGTCTACAATGAGCAGTTCTTC. This sequence encodes CAGLAGGLEVYNEQFF.

This chain connects TRBV4-1 to TRBJ2-1; no clear D gene. Per germline, CDR1 MGHRA and CDR2 YSYEKL. CDR3 length: 14 residues. Trimming took off 4 bases at V and 4 bases at J, with 11 bases between the two ends. For the CDR3, the DNA is TGCGCCAGCAGCCTCGCGGAAGATTACAATGAGCAGTTCTTC. It codes for CASSLAEDYNEQFF.

The chain recombines TRBV7-6 with TRBJ1-1, with a weak D call TRBD1 (6 bases). The CDR3 spans 17 residues. Trimming took 0 bases from V and 3 from J, leaving 17 bases between them. Germline values: CDR1 SGHVS, CDR2 FNYEAQ. The CDR3 reads CASSLALTGKGHTEAFF. In DNA form, the CDR3 reads TGTGCCAGCAGCTTAGCGCTTACAGGGAAGGGCCACACTGAAGCTTTCTTT. The whole variable domain, remainder taken from reference TRBV7-6 and TRBJ1-1, is GAGVSQSPRYKVTKRGQDVALRCDPISGHVSLYWYRQALGQGPEFLTYFNYEAQQDKSGLPNDRFSAERPEGSISTLTIQRTEQRDSAMYRCASSLALTGKGHTEAFFGQGTRLTVV.

This chain joins TRBV6-1 and TRBJ2-1, with a weak D call TRBD1 (6 bases). The V gene lost 1 base and the J gene lost 3 bases, with 10 bases spanning the gap. Germline V lookup: CDR1 MNHNS, CDR2 SASEGT. The CDR3 covers 15 residues. CDR3 DNA sequence: TGTGCCAGCAGTGAAGATGAGGGGGACTACAATGAGCAGTTCTTC. Translation: CASSEDEGDYNEQFF.

This rearrangement joins TRBV19 to TRBJ2-2, with D perhaps TRBD2 (5 bases). The CDR3 has 14 residues. Trimming removed 7 bases from V and 2 bases from J, with 11 bases in between. In germline, CDR1 is LNHDA, CDR2 SQIVND (reference sequence). CDR3 protein: CASNPAANTGELFF. The CDR3 nucleotides are TGTGCCAGTAACCCAGCGGCTAACACCGGGGAGCTGTTTTTT.

CDR3 coding DNA: TGTGCCAGCAGCTTGGGGGGCGGGGCCAATCAAGAGACCCAGTACTTC. It codes for CASSLGGGANQETQYF. The rearrangement links TRBV5-5 to TRBJ2-5, with a weak D call TRBD2 (6 bases). CDR1 is SGHKS, CDR2 YYEKEE, per germline (reference sequence). Trimming removed 0 bases from V and 2 bases from J, with 14 bases in between. This CDR3 is built from 16 residues. Looking up the rest from reference TRBV5-5 and TRBJ2-5 gives the full variable domain: DAGVTQSPTHLIKTRGQQVTLRCSPISGHKSVSWYQQVLGQGPQFIFQYYEKEERGRGNFPDRFSARQFPNYSSELNVNALLLGDSALYLCASSLGGGANQETQYFGPGTRLLVL.

The chain joins TRBV18 to TRBJ1-1; D is unclear. Deletions cut 1 base from V and 2 bases from J, with 11 bases between. The length of the CDR3 is 15 residues. Germline V lookup: CDR1 KGHSH, CDR2 LQKENI. The CDR3 loop reads CASSPRMEFNTEAFF. The DNA of the CDR3 is TGTGCCAGCTCACCACGGATGGAGTTTAACACTGAAGCTTTCTTT.